This T cell receptor beta chain is from a study of blood T cell repertoires in COVID-19. TCRdb's copy holds only in-frame clones and misses some; the assay was immunoSEQ multiplex PCR. The data show about 310,000 clones, approximately 85% seen once. Germline trimming cut 6 bases from V and 0 bases from J; bases unmatched to any gene: 10. The V gene's germline CDR1 is GTSNPN and CDR2 SVGIG (reference sequence). The CDR3 is 15 residues long. Individuals drawn from 24 US areas were about 18 to 95 years old. The TCR originated in a man aged 30 to 39 who had recovered from COVID-19. The chain carries TRBV30 and TRBJ1-1, with 7 bases fitting TRBD1. Material for sequencing was PBMCs or T cells enriched from blood (not recorded which). The CDR3, as DNA: TGTGCCTGTTTTGACTCGGGACAGATGAACACTGAAGCTTTCTTT. It specifies CACFDSGQMNTEAFF.